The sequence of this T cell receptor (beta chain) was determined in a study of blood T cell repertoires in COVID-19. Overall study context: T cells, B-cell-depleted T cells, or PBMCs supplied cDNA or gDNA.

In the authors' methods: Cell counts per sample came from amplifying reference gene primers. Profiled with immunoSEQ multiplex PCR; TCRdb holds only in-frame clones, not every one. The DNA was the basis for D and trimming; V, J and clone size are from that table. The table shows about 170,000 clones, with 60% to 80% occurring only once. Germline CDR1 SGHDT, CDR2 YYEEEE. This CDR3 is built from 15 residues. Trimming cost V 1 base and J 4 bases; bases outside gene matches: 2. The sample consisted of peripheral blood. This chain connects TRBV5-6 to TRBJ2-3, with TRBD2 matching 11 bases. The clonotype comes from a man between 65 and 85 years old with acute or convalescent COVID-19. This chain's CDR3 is CASSLLGLAADTQYF. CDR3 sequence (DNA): TGTGCCAGCAGCTTGCTGGGACTAGCGGCAGATACGCAGTATTTT.